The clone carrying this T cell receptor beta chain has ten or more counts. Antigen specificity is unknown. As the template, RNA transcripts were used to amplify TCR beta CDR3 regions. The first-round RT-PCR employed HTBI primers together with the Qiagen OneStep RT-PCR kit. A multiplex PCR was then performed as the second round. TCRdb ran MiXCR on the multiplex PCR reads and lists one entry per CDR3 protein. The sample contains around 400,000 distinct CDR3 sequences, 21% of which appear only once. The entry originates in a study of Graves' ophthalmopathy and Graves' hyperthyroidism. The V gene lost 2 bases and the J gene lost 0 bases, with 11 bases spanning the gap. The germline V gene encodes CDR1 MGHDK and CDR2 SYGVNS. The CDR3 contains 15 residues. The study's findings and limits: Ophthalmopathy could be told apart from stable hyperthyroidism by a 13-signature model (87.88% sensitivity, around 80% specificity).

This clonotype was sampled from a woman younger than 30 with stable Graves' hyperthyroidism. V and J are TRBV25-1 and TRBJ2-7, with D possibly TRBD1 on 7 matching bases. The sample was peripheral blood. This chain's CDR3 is CASSERQGGSYEQYF. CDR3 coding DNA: TGTGCCAGCAGTGAACGGCAGGGGGGCTCCTACGAGCAGTACTTC.